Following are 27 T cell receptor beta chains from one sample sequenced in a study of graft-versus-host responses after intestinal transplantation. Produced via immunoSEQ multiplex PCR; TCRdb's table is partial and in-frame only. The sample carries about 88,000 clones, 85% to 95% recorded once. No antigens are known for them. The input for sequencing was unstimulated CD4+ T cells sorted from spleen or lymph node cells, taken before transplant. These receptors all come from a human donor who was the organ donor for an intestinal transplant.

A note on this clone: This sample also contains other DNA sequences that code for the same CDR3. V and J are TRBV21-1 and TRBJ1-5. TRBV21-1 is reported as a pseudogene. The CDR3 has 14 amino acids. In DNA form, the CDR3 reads TGTGCCAGCATCCCTGCGGCACCGGATCAGCCCCAGCATTTT. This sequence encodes CASIPAAPDQPQHF.

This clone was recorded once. CDR3 in DNA: TGTGCCAGCAGGTCTTCAGGGATGGGGGGCTACACCTTC. Its protein is CASRSSGMGGYTF. The chain combines TRBV2 with TRBJ1-2, with D tentatively TRBD1 (5 bases). Germline V CDR1 and CDR2: SNHLY, FYNNEI. The CDR3 is made up of 13 amino acids. V lost 6 bases and J lost 8, with 16 bases in between.

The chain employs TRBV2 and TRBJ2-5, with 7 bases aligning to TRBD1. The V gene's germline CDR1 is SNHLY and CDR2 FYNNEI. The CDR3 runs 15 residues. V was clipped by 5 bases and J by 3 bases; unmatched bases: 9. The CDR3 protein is CASSQWGTAEETQYF. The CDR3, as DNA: TGTGCCAGCAGTCAATGGGGGACAGCAGAAGAGACCCAGTACTTC.

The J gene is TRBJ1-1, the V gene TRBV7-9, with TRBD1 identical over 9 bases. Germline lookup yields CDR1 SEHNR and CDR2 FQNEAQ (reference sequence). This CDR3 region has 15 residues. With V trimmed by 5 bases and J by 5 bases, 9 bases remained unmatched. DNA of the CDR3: TGTGCCAGCAGCCCTCCGACAGGGGGGTTGACTGAAGCTTTCTTT. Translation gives CASSPPTGGLTEAFF.

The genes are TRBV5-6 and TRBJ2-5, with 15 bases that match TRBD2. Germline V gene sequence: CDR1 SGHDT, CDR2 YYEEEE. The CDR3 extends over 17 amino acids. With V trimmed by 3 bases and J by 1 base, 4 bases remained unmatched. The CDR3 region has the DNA TGTGCCAGCAGCTGGACTAGCGGGGGGGCTATCCAAGAGACCCAGTACTTC. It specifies CASSWTSGGAIQETQYF.

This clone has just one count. CDR3 residues: CASPGMDTQYF. The CDR3, as DNA: TGTGCCAGCCCGGGTATGGATACGCAGTATTTT. This rearrangement joins TRBV7-9 to TRBJ2-3, with D unclear. Trimming pared 8 bases from V and 6 bases from J, leaving 9 bases between. Germline assignment: CDR1 SEHNR and CDR2 FQNEAQ (reference sequence). The CDR3 totals 11 residues.

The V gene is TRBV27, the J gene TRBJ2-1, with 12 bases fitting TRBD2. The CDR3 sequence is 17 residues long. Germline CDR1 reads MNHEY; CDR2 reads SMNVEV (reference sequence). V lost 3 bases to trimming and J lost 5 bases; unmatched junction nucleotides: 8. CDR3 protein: CASSFHRTSGDHNEQFF. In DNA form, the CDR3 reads TGTGCCAGCAGTTTCCATCGGACTAGCGGGGATCACAATGAGCAGTTCTTC.

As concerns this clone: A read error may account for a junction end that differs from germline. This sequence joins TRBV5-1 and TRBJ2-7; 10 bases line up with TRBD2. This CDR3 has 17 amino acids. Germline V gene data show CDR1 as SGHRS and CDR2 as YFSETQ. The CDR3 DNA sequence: TGCGCCAGCCGCTTGGTAGTAGCGGGGGGAAGCTCCTACGAGCAGTACTTC. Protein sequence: CASRLVVAGGSSYEQYF.

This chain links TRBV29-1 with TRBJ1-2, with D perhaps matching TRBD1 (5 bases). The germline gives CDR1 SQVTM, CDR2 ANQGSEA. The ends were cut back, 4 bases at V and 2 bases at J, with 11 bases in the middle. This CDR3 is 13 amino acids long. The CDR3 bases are TGCAGCGTTGCCGGGGGGGAAAACTATGGCTACACCTTC. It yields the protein CSVAGGENYGYTF. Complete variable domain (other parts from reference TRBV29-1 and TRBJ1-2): SAVISQKPSRDICQRGTSLTIQCQVDSQVTMMFWYRQQPGQSLTLIATANQGSEATYESGFVIDKFPISRPNLTFSTLTVSNMSPEDSSIYLCSVAGGENYGYTFGSGTRLTVV.

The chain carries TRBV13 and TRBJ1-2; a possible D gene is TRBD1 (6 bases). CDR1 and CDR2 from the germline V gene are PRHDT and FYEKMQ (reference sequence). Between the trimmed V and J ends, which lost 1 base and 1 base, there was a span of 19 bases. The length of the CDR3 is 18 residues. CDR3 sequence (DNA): TGTGCCAGCAGCTTAGTTCGACAGCGGAAGGGGGTTAACTATGGCTACACCTTC. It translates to CASSLVRQRKGVNYGYTF.

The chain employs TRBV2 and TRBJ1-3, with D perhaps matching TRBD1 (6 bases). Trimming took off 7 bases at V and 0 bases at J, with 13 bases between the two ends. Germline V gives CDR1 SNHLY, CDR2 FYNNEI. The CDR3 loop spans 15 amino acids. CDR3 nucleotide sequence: TGTGCCAGCATACAGGGCCGTATCTCTGGAAACACCATATATTTT. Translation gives CASIQGRISGNTIYF.

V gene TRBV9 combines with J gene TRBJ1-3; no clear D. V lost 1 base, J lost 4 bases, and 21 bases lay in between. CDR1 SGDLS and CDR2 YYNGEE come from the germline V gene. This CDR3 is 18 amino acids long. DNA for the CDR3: TGTGCCAGCAGCGTAAGCTCTGGATGGACGGAGATCGGAAACACCATATATTTT. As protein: CASSVSSGWTEIGNTIYF.

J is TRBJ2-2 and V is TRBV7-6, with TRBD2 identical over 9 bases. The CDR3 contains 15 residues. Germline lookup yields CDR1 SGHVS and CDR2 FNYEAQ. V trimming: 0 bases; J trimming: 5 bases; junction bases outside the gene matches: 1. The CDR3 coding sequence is TGTGCCAGCAGCTTAGCGCTAGCGGGGACCGGGGAGCTGTTTTTT. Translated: CASSLALAGTGELFF.

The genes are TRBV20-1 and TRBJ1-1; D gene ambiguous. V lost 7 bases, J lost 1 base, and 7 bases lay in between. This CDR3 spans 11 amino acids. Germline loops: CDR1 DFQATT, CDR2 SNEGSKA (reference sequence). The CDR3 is CSGVANTEAFF. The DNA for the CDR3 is TGCAGTGGGGTGGCGAACACTGAAGCTTTCTTT.

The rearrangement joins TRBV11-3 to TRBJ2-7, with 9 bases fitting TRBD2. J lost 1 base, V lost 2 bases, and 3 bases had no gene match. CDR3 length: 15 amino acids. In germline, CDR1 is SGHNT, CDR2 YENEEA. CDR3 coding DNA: TGTGCCAGCAGCTTAATAGCGGGGGTATCCTACGAGCAGTACTTC. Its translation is CASSLIAGVSYEQYF.

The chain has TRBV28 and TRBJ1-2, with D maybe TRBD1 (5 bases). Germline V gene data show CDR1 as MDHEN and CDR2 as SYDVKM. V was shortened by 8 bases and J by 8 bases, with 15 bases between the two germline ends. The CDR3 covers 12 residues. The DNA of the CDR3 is TGTGCCAGCCGGGACTCTCGGACCGGCTACACCTTC. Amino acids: CASRDSRTGYTF.

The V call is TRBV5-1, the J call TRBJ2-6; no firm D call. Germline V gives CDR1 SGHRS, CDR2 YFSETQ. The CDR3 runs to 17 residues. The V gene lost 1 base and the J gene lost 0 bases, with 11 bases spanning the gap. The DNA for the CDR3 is TGCGCCAGCAGCTTGCCTATTCAGAGCTCTGGGGCCAACGTCCTGACTTTC. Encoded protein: CASSLPIQSSGANVLTF.

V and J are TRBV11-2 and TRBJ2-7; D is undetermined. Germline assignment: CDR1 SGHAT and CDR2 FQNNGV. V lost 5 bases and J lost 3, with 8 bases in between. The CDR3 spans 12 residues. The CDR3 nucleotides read TGTGCCAGCAGCACAAGCAGCTACGAGCAGTACTTC. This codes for CASSTSSYEQYF.

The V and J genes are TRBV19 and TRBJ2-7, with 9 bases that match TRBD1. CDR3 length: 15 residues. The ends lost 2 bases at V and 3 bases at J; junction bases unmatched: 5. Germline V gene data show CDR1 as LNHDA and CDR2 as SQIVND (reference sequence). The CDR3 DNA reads TGTGCCAGTAGTATATCGGGACAGGGAAACTACGAGCAGTACTTC. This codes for CASSISGQGNYEQYF.

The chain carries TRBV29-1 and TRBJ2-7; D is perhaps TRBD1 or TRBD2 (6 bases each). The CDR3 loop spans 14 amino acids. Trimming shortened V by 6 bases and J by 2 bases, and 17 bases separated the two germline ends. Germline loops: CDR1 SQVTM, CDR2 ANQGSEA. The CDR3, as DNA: TGCAGCGTCTTAGACCGGGGGCCTCCCTACGAGCAGTACTTC. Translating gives CSVLDRGPPYEQYF.

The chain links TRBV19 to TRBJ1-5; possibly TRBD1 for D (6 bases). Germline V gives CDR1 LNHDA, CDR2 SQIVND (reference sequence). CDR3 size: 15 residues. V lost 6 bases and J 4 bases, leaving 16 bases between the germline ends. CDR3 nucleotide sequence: TGTGCCAGTAGACAAGACGGGGGCGGAAATCAGCCCCAGCATTTT. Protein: CASRQDGGGNQPQHF.

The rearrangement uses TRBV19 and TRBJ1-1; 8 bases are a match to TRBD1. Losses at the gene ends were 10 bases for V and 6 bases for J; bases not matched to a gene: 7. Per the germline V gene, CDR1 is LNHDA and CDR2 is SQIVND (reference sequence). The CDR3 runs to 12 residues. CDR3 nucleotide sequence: TGTGCCACCCAGGGGGCGGCGGCTGAAGCTTTCTTT. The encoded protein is CATQGAAAEAFF.

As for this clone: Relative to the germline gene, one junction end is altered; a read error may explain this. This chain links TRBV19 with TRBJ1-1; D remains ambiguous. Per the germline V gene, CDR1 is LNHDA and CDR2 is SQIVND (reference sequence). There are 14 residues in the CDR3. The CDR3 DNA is TGTGCCAGTAGTAGTGTGACTCCGAACGCTGAAGCTTTCTTT. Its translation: CASSSVTPNAEAFF. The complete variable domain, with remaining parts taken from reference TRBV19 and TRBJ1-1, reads DGGITQSPKYLFRKEGQNVTLSCEQNLNHDAMYWYRQDPGQGLRLIYYSQIVNDFQKGDIAEGYSVSREKKESFPLTVTSAQKNPTAFYLCASSSVTPNAEAFFGQGTRLTVV.

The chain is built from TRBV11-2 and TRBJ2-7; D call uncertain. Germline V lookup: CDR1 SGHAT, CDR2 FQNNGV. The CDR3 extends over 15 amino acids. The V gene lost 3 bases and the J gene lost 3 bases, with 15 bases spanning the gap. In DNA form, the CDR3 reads TGTGCCAGCAGCTTTACCGCCGGGCAGATCTACGAGCAGTACTTC. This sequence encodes CASSFTAGQIYEQYF. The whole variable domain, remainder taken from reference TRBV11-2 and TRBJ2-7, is EAGVAQSPRYKIIEKRQSVAFWCNPISGHATLYWYQQILGQGPKLLIQFQNNGVVDDSQLPKDRFSAERLKGVDSTLKIQPAKLEDSAVYLCASSFTAGQIYEQYFGPGTRLTVT.

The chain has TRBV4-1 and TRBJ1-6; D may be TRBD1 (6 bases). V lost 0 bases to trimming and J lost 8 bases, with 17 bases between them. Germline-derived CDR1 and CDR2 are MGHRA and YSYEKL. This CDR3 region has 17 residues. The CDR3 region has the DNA TGCGCCAGCAGCCAAGACTCGTTTCAGGGGTGGCATTCACCCCTCCACTTT. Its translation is CASSQDSFQGWHSPLHF.

Here the CDR3 reads CASSLGVGSSYNSPLHF. The CDR3, as DNA: TGTGCCAGCAGCTTAGGGGTGGGGAGCTCCTATAATTCACCCCTCCACTTT. The V and J genes are TRBV7-9 and TRBJ1-6; D is unclear. CDR1 is SEHNR and CDR2 is FQNEAQ in the germline V gene (reference sequence). The CDR3 covers 17 residues. V gave up 1 base and J gave up 0 bases, with 10 bases separating them.

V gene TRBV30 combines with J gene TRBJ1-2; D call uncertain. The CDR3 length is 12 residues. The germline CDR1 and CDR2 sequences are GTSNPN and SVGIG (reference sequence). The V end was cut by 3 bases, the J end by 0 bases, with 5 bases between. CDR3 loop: CAWRTTNYGYTF. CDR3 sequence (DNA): TGTGCCTGGAGGACAACTAACTATGGCTACACCTTC.